This TCR beta chain was identified in a study of blood T cell repertoires in COVID-19. Original methodology: Reference gene primer amplification gave nucleated cell count estimates. Sequencing used immunoSEQ multiplex PCR; TCRdb keeps in-frame clones, though not all of them. The V and J calls and clone size come from that table; D and trimming were worked out from the DNA. The sample contains under 300,000 clones, 85% to 90% of which appear only once. The CDR3 sequence is 13 residues long. Germline CDR1 reads SNHLY; CDR2 reads FYNNEI. V was shortened by 5 bases and J by 2 bases, with 9 bases between the two germline ends. All enrollees were roughly 18 to 100 years old and from roughly 26 US areas. What the recovered Cohort 3 donors had was two negative PCRs, clearance, or symptom resolution.

The specimen was PBMCs or T cells enriched from blood (not recorded which). The chain recombines TRBV2 with TRBJ1-1; D is unclear. The TCR originated in a young woman who had recovered from COVID-19. CDR3 residues: CASSRDYNTEAFF. The DNA of the CDR3 is TGTGCCAGCAGTCGGGATTACAACACTGAAGCTTTCTTT.